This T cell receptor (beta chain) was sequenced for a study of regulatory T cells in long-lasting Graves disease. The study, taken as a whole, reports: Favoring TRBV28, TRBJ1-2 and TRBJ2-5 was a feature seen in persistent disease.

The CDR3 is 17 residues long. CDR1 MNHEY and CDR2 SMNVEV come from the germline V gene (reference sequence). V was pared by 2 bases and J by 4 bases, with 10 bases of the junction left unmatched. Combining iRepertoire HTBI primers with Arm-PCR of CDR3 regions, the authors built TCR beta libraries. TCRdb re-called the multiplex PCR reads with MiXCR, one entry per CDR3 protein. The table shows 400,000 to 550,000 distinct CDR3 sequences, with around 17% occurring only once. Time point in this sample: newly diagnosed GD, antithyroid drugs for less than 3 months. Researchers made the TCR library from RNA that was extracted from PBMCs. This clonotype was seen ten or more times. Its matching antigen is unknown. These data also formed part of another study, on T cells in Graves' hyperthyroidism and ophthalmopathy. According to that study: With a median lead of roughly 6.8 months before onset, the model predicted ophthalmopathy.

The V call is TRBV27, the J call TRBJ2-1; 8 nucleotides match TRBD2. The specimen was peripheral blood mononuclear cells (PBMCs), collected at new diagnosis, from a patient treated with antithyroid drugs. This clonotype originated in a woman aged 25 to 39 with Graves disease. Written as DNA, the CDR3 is TGTGCCAGCAGTTTAGGTCGGGCGGGGGGACCGTACAATGAGCAGTTCTTC. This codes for CASSLGRAGGPYNEQFF.